This T cell receptor (beta chain) was observed in a study of cytomegalovirus exposure and HLA in healthy donors. Whole-study results and caveats: Sequencing had likely introduced a cluster of highly shared sequence variants as an artifact. In a later analysis, common viral pathogens appeared linked to several of the most significant clusters. In a later analysis, a missense DCLRE1C variant was linked to TCR beta V- and J-gene trimming.

PCR employed 60 Vbeta and 13 Jbeta primers. Profiled with immunoSEQ multiplex PCR; TCRdb holds only in-frame clones, not every one. The table has some 120,000 clones, around 75% seen once. CDR1 and CDR2 from the germline V gene are GTSNPN and SVGIG (reference sequence). The CDR3 length is 12 residues. The junction had 7 bases not matched to a gene; V was cut back by 8 bases and J by 4 bases. With respect to this clone: The antigen remains undetermined.

V usage is TRBV30 and J usage is TRBJ1-2; 7 bases are a match to TRBD1. This sequence was found in a man aged 55 to 70 in good health and CMV-seropositive. Sequencing was carried out using PBMCs. The CDR3 DNA follows: TGTGCCCTACAGGGGTTTTCCTATGGCTACACCTTC. Protein sequence: CALQGFSYGYTF.